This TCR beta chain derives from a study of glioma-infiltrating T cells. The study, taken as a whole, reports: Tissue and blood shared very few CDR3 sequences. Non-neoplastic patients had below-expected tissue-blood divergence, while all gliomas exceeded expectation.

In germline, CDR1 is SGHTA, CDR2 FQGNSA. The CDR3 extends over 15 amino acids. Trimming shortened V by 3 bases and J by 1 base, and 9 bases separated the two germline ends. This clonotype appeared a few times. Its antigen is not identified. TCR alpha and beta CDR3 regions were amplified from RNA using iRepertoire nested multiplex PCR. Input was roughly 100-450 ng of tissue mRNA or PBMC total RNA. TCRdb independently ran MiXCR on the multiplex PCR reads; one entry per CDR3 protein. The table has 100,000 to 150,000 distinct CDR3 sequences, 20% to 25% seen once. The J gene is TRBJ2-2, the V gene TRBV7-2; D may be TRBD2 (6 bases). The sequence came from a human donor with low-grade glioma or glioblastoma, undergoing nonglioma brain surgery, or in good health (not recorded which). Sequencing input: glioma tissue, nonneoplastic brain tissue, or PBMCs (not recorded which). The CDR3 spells CASSFLGGNTGELFF. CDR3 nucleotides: TGTGCCAGCAGCTTTTTGGGGGGGAACACCGGGGAGCTGTTTTTT. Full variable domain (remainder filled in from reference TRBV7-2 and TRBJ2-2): GAGVSQSPSNKVTEKGKDVELRCDPISGHTALYWYRQSLGQGLEFLIYFQGNSAPDKSGLPSDRFSAERTGGSVSTLTIQRTQQEDSAVYLCASSFLGGNTGELFFGEGSRLTVL.